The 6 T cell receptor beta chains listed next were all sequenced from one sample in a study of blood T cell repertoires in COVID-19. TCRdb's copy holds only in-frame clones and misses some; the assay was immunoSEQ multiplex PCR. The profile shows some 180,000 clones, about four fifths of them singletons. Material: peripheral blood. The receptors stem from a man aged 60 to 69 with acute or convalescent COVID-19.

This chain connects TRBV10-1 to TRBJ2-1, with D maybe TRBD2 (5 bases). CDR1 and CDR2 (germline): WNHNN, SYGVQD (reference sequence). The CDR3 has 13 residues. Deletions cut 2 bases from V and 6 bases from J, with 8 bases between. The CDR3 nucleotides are TGCGCCAGCAGTGAGGTCGGGGTCAATGAGCAGTTCTTC. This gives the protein CASSEVGVNEQFF.

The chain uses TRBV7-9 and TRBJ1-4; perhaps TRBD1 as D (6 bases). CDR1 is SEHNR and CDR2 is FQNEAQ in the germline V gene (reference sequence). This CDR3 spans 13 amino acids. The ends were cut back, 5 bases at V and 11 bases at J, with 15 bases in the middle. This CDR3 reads CASSQENTGKLFF. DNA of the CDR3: TGTGCCAGCAGCCAGGAGAATACAGGGAAACTGTTTTTT.

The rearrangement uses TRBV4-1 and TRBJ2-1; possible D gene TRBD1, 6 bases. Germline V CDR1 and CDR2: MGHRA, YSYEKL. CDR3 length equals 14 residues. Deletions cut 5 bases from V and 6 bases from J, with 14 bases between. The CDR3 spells CASSGQGSINEQFF. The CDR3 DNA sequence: TGCGCCAGCAGCGGGCAGGGGAGTATCAATGAGCAGTTCTTC.

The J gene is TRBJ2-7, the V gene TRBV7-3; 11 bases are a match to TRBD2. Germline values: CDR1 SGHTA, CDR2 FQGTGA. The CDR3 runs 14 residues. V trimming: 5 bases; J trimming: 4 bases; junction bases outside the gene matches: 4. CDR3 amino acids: CASSPGTSGYEQYF. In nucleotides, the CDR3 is TGTGCCAGCAGCCCGGGGACTAGCGGTTACGAGCAGTACTTC. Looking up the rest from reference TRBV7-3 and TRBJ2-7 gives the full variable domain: GAGVSQTPSNKVTEKGKYVELRCDPISGHTALYWYRQSLGQGPEFLIYFQGTGAADDSGLPNDRFFAVRPEGSVSTLKIQRTERGDSAVYLCASSPGTSGYEQYFGPGTRLTVT.

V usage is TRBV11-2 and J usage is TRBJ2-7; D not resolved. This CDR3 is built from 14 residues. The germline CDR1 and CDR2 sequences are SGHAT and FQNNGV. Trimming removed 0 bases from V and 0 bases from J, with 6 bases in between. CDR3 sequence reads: CASSLDMASYEQYF. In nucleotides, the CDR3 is TGTGCCAGCAGCTTAGATATGGCCTCCTACGAGCAGTACTTC.

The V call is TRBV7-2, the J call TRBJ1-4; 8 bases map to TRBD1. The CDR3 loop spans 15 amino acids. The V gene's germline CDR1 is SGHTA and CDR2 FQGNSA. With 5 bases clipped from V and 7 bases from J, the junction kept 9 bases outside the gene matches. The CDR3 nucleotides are TGTGCCAGCAGCCCACCAGGGGGCAGGGGTGAAAAACTGTTTTTT. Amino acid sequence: CASSPPGGRGEKLFF.